One T cell receptor (beta chain) is described in this entry. There is no known antigen for this receptor. No qualities accompany the bases; no much larger clone lies one base away. This specimen comes from a study of cytomegalovirus exposure and HLA in healthy donors (dated by TCRdb to 2015 to 2018). Broadly, across the study: According to an earlier analysis of a few hundred of the donors, about 179 million T cells yielded 90 million to 140 million unique TCR beta sequences and more than 250 Gb of sequence data. Along with the approximately 700-subject first cohort, a separate validation cohort of over a hundred different subjects was used. Rather than using new phenotypic data, the later analysis identified candidate immune exposures from TCR beta sequences and from how often those sequences occurred across donors. The study was designed to test whether signatures of past pathogen exposure could be identified by cataloging public T cell receptors. Genome-wide SNP genotypes for about 65% of the roughly 670 donors were used in a later genetic analysis, which treated that subset as a discovery cohort. In an earlier analysis of over 550 of the donors, high-throughput TCR beta sequencing was used to judge whether each TCR beta V gene segment behaved as functional or pseudogenic. Every repertoire in the discovery cohort had been generated on one and the same sequencing platform. Of the roughly 410 genotyped donors, 81% were placed in the genetic ancestry cluster associated with self-reported Caucasian donors. A later analysis re-examined previously published TCR beta repertoires from around 670 donors and added high-resolution HLA genotyping to investigate patterns of TCR occurrence. The number of typed donors differed by locus: roughly 629-630 for A, B, C, DRB1 and DQB1; 500 to 550 for DQA1; fewer than 610 for DPA1; and about 470 for DPB1. Four to six DR-DQ haplotypes were handled as single units for association and clustering, since linkage in the cohort was strong. An early release covering some 640 HLA-typed donors comprised about 290 gigabases of sequencing data and around 86 million unique TCR sequences. Using immunosequencing, the study profiled T cell repertoires from about 610 subjects and related those repertoires to cytomegalovirus serostatus. To predict cytomegalovirus infection status, the study brought together high-throughput TCR immunosequencing, statistical association of individual TCRs with disease status, and machine learning. Donor age, sex, ethnicity and CMV serostatus were collected together with the repertoire data. Class I and class II HLA loci were covered by the typing at four-digit resolution. Among over 350 genotyped donors of the cohort, an average of approximately 240,000 unique TCR beta nucleotide sequences were sequenced per donor, around a sixth of them non-productive.

The research as a whole found: A few of the identified cytomegalovirus-associated TCR beta chains were confirmed in vitro to be specific for cytomegalovirus antigens. It was suggested by the authors that the approach could potentially be generalized to other disease states and immunological phenotypes. A later analysis found that TCR association rates varied across HLA loci, with DRB1 alleles showing the most associated TCRs and HLA-C alleles the fewest. The earlier analysis of almost 600 of the donors excluded 15 to 20 rarely observed V segments, including chromosome 9 orphons, because counts were too low. A later genetic analysis reported fewer N-insertions in productive TCRs among donors in an Asian-associated ancestry cluster than the approximately 670-donor mean. HLA typing was unavailable for some donors at each locus, so association tests used only the typed subset. Correlated functional status among segregating V segments might reflect linkage disequilibrium, but an unknown experimental factor could not be ruled out. Strong co-occurrence of HLA alleles, especially DR and DQ, made assigning TCR associations to individual alleles difficult. Some IMGT-functional V segments, including TRBV6-2 and TRBV6-3, could not be told apart with the 87-base-pair reads, so those segments were excluded. A cluster of highly shared sequence variants was judged likely to represent a technical artifact of the sequencing pipeline. In this cohort, only TCR beta chains were sequenced, and detectable features were limited by the absence of alpha or paired-chain data. Several of the top co-occurrence clusters appeared to be linked to parvovirus B19, influenza, CMV and Epstein-Barr virus, according to a later analysis. Across donors, most TCR sequences were observed very rarely, whereas some public TCRs were present in many individuals. The classifier was reported to diagnose cytomegalovirus status with high specificity and sensitivity in both the original and validation cohorts. An earlier analysis of several hundred of the donors showed that most TCR beta V segments appeared in productive rearrangements either about 87% or about 30% of the time, which broadly matched IMGT annotations. A further reported finding was that TCR beta sequences accurately predicted the HLA-A and HLA-B alleles for most subjects in the first cohort. The study listed around 160 TCR beta chains as associated with cytomegalovirus. A later analysis found that HLA-associated TCR beta chains were more clonally expanded and had lower generation probabilities than equally common non-associated chains. V-gene and J-gene trimming of TCR beta chains was associated with a missense DCLRE1C variant in a later genetic analysis, and the association was replicated in an independent cohort. The presence/absence analyses assumed that sequencing depth was roughly uniform across donors, and that assumption may not be true. A later analysis found that most CMV-associated TCR beta chains appeared HLA-restricted, with HLA associations seemingly driven largely by CMV exposure. Specific HLA alleles were associated with over 15,000 TCR beta sequences at a false discovery rate of 0.05 in a later analysis. For the cohort, immune exposure information was limited to CMV serostatus.

The cohort was made up of about 610 healthy bone marrow donors. At the time of sampling, all cohort members were nominally healthy, though unrecorded immune exposures were likely present. The donor was CMV seropositive and was included in the group of 250 to 300 seropositive cohort members. Every donor gave a peripheral blood sample, and the peripheral blood mononuclear cells from that sample were used for TCR beta sequencing. The Qiagen DNeasy Blood Extraction Kit was used to extract genomic DNA from the blood cell samples. Reading from cysteine to phenylalanine, the CDR3 counts 15 amino acids. Of all the DNA, just the CDR3 is kept, 45 bases in frame from base 1. CDR1 and CDR2 (MNHEY, SVGAGI) derive from the germline V gene. The library relied on the immunoSEQ multiplex PCR assay. For the multiplex PCR, a mixture combining 60 forward primers for TCR Vbeta segments and 13 reverse primers for TCR Jbeta segments was used. Amplification of the CDR3 region of rearranged TCR beta genes was performed with a multiplex PCR assay on genomic DNA. Amplified TCR beta libraries were sequenced as 87-base-pair reads on the Illumina HiSeq System. Per the authors' processing: Across the 500 to 850 repertoires, a later analysis counted 80 million or so unique TCR beta chains, some 11 million of which were shared by at least two donors. Raw reads were error-corrected and collapsed into unique sequences with a nearest-neighbor algorithm that merged closely related sequences to remove PCR and sequencing errors. To assign V, D and J gene segments, CDR3 sequences were aligned to IMGT reference sequences. For a sequence to be retained, at least a six-nucleotide match to both a V gene segment and a J gene segment was required. Rearrangements were called productive when the CDR3 lacked stop codons and stayed in frame with V and J; all others were non-productive. CDR3 was defined according to IMGT convention as the region running from the second conserved V-encoded cysteine to the conserved J-encoded phenylalanine. The earlier analysis of 587 of the donors excluded any sequence lacking an unambiguous match to a single V gene segment. In an earlier analysis of approximately 590 of the donors, a V segment was called functional when productive rearrangements were above 56.7%, and segregating when the standard deviation between donors exceeded 5%. A statistical classification framework was built to diagnose cytomegalovirus status from the catalog of TCR beta chain sequences. V and J gene assignment, in a later analysis, came from comparing TCR nucleotide sequences with IMGT/GENE-DB human TR gene sequences. A later analysis assigned CDR3 sequences and most-parsimonious VDJ recombination scenarios with the TCRdist pipeline. In a later analysis, each TCR beta chain was defined by its CDR3 amino acid sequence together with its V-gene family, and reads without a unique V-gene family were excluded. A later analysis removed 592 highly shared, low-generation-probability nucleotide sequences to deal with suspected cross-contamination and a sequencing artifact. A later analysis calculated a clonal expansion index for each public chain from normalized within-repertoire ranks of inferred template counts. Generation probabilities in a later analysis came from a VDJ recombination model fitted to out-of-frame rearrangements, and those results were checked against IGoR. A later analysis scored TCR-TCR, TCR-HLA and TCR-CMV co-occurrence with hypergeometric tests, applying a repertoire-size bias correction to TCR pairs. In a later analysis, false discovery rates were estimated by permuting HLA or CMV assignments 20 times. A later analysis grouped co-occurring TCRs with DBSCAN, adding TCRdist sequence similarity when clustering within HLA-allele-positive subsets. For co-occurrence clustering, repertoires with fewer than 30,000 or more than 120,000 public chains were excluded, along with five or six repertoires with anomalous nucleotide sharing. TCRdb took over this immuneACCESS table, retaining in-frame rearrangements with V and J assigned. Such tables are incomplete; in checked studies, under half of the missing clones stem from an unresolved V gene, and the remainder is unexplained. From that table come the V and J calls and clone size; the DNA was used to work out D and trimming. Here the sample has around 100,000 clones; about 78% occur a single time. Less than 6% of the sample is taken by the ten largest.

The sample taken for sequencing was PBMCs. The source is a woman aged 25-40 years in good health and CMV-seropositive. This sequence uses TRBV6-5 and TRBJ2-5, with TRBD1 matching 8 junction bases. The J call may be wrong; the DNA end is better matched by TRBJ2-7. The DNA reads as follows: TGTGCCAGCAGCCCTTATTGGACAGGGTATTACGAGCAGTACTTC. Its translation reads: CASSPYWTGYYEQYF.